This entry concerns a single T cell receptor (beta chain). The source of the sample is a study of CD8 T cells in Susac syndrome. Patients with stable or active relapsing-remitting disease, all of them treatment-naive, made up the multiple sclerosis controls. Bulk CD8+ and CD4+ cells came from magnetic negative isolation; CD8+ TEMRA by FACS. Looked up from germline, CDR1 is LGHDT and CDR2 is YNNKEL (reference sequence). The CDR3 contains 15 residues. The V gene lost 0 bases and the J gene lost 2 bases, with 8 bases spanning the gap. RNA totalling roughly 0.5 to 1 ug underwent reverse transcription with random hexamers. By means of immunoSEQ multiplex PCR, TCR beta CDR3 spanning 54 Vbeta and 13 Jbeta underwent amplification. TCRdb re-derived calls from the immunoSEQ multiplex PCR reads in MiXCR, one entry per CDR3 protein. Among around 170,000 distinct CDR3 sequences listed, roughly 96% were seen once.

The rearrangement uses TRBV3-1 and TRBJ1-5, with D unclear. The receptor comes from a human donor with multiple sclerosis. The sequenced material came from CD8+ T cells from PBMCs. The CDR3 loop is CASSQDGPGNQPQHF. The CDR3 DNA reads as TGTGCCAGCAGCCAAGACGGACCGGGCAATCAGCCCCAGCATTTT.